What follows describes a single T cell receptor (beta chain). Its antigen is still unknown. This record belongs to a study of post-analysis software for immune sequencing data. Study outcomes and limitations: With TRBV5-6, TRBV5-1 and TRBV20-1 included, a handful of TRBV segments were more frequent in patients than in controls.

CDR1 is LNHDA and CDR2 is SQIVND in the germline V gene (reference sequence). The CDR3 is 14 amino acids. TCR beta cDNA libraries included unique molecular identifiers. TCRdb ran MiXCR on the PCR reads and lists one entry per CDR3 protein. In the table there are about 200,000 distinct CDR3 sequences, 29% of which are singletons. The sample taken for sequencing was blood. The receptor was isolated from a girl aged 2-17 years with multiple sclerosis. The chain uses TRBV19 and TRBJ2-7; 7 bases match TRBD2. The end of the DNA fits TRBJ2-5 better, so the J call may be wrong. CDR3 sequence (DNA): TGTGCCAGTAGCCTTCCGGGACTAAGGGAGACCCAGTACTTC. It specifies CASSLPGLRETQYF.